This T cell receptor beta chain came from a study of CD8+ T cells in alopecia areata. Sequencing used cDNA as its template, made by extracting RNA and reverse transcribing it. Produced via immunoSEQ multiplex PCR; TCRdb's table is partial and in-frame only. The sample includes over 100,000 clones, roughly three fifths seen only once; the top ten take roughly an eighth. The CDR3 totals 13 residues. With 2 bases removed from V and 1 base from J, the gap between germline ends came to 6 bases. Germline loops: CDR1 SGHTA, CDR2 FQGTGA. Treatment denoted: oral pan-JAK inhibitor, 5-10 mg twice daily. This TCR came from a human donor with alopecia areata. The sequenced sample was CD8+ T cells sorted from blood, obtained at week 24, from a patient treated with tofacitinib. This chain links TRBV7-3 with TRBJ2-7; weak D call: TRBD2 (6 bases). The CDR3 sequence is CASSLAGSYEQYF. CDR3 nucleotides: TGTGCCAGCAGCTTAGCGGGGTCCTACGAGCAGTACTTC. The full variable domain, completed using reference TRBV7-3 and TRBJ2-7, is GAGVSQTPSNKVTEKGKYVELRCDPISGHTALYWYRQSLGQGPEFLIYFQGTGAADDSGLPNDRFFAVRPEGSVSTLKIQRTERGDSAVYLCASSLAGSYEQYFGPGTRLTVT.